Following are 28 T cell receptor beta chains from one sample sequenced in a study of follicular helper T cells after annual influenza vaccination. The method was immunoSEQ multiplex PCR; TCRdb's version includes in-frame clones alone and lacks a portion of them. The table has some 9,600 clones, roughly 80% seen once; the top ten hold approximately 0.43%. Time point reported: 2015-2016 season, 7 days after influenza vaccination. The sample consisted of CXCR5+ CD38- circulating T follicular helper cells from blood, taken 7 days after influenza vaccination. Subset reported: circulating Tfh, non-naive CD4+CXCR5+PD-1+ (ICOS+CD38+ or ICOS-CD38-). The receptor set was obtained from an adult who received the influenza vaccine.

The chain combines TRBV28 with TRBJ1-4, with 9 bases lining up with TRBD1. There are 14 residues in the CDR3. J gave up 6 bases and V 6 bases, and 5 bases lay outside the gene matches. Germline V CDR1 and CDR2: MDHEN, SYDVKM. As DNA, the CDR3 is TGTGCCAGCAGGACCGGGACAGGGCATGAAAAACTGTTTTTT. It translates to CASRTGTGHEKLFF.

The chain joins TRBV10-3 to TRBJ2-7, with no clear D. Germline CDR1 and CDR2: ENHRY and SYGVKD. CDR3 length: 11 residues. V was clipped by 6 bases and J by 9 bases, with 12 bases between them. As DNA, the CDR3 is TGTGCCATCAGGCGGCCTTCCGGGCAGTACTTC. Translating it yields CAIRRPSGQYF.

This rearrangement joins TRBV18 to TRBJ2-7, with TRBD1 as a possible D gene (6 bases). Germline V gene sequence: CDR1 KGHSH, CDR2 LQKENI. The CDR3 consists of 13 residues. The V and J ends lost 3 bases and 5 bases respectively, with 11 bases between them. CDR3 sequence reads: CASSPHAGDEQYF. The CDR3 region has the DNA TGTGCCAGCTCACCCCACGCAGGGGACGAGCAGTACTTC.

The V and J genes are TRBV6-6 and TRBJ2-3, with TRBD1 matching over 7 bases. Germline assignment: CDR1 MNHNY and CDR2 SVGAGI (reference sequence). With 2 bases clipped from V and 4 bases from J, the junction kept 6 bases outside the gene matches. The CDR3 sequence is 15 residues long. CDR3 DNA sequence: TGTGCCAGCAGTTACGGGGGCGACAGGGCAGATACGCAGTATTTT. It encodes CASSYGGDRADTQYF.

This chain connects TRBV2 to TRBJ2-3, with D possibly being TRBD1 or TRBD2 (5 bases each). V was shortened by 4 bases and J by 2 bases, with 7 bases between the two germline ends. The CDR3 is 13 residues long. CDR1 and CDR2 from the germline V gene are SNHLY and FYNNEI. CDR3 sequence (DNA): TGTGCCAGCAGTGCCGGGACCACAGATACGCAGTATTTT. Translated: CASSAGTTDTQYF.

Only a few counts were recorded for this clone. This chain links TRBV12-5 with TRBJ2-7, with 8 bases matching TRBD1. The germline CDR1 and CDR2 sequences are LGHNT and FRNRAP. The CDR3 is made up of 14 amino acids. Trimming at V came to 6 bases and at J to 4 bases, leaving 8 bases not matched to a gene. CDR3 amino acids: CASGLDRGGYEQYF. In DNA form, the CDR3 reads TGTGCTAGTGGGCTTGACAGGGGTGGGTACGAGCAGTACTTC.

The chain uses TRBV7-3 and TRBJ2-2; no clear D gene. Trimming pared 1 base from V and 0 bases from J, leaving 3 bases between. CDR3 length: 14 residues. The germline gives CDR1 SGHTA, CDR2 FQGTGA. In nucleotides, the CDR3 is TGTGCCAGCAGCTTAAACCCGAACACCGGGGAGCTGTTTTTT. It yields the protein CASSLNPNTGELFF.

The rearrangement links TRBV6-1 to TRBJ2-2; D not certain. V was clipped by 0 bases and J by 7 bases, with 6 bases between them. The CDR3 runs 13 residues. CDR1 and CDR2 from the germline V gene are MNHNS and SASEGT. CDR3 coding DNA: TGTGCCAGCAGTGAAGCAGGTGTCGGGGAGCTGTTTTTT. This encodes CASSEAGVGELFF.

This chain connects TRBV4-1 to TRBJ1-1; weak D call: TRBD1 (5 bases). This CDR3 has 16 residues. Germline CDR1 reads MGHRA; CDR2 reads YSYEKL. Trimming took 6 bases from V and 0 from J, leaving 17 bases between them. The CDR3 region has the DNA TGCGCCAGCAGGAAGGAGGGGAGAGGGATGAACACTGAAGCTTTCTTT. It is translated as CASRKEGRGMNTEAFF.

The CDR3 protein is CASTPGSATDTQYF. DNA of the CDR3: TGTGCCAGCACCCCGGGGAGCGCGACAGATACGCAGTATTTT. The chain has TRBV7-2 and TRBJ2-3; maybe TRBD2 (5 bases). The CDR3 consists of 14 residues. V lost 7 bases, J lost 3 bases, and 14 bases lay in between. CDR1 and CDR2 from the germline V gene are SGHTA and FQGNSA.

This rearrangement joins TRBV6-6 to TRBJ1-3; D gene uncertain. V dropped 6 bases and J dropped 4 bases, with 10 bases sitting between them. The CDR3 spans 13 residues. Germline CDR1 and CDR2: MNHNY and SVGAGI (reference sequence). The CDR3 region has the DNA TGTGCCAGCAGGCAGGAATACGGAAACACCATATATTTT. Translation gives CASRQEYGNTIYF.

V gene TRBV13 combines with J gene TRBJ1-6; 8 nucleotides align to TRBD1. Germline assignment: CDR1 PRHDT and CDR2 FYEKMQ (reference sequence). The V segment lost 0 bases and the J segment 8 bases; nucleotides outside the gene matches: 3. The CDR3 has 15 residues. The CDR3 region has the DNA TGTGCCAGCAGCTTAGGCAGGGGGCAAGATTCACCCCTCCACTTT. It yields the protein CASSLGRGQDSPLHF.

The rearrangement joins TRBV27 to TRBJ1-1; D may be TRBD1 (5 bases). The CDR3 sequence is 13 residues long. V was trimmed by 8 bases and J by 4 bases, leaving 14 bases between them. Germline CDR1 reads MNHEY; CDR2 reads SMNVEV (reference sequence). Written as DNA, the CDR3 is TGTGCCAGCGAACTGCGGGGCGGCACTGAAGCTTTCTTT. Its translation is CASELRGGTEAFF.

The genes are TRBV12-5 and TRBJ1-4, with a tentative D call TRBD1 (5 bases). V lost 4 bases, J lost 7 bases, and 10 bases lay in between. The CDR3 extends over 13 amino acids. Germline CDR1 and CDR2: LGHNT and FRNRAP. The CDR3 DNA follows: TGTGCTAGTGGTTATGGGGCGATTGAAAAACTGTTTTTT. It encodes CASGYGAIEKLFF.

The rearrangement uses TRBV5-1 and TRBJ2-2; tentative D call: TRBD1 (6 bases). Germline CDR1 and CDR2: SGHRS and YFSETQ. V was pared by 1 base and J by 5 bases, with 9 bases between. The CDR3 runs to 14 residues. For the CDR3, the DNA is TGCGCCAGCAGCTTGTGGCAGGGGACCGGGGAGCTGTTTTTT. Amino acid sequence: CASSLWQGTGELFF.

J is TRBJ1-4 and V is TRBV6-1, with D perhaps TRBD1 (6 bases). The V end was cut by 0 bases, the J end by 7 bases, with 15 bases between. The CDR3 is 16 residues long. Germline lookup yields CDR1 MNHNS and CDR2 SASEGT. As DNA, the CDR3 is TGTGCCAGCAGTGAAGCGCACGGGGGGCTTGGTGAAAAACTGTTTTTT. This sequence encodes CASSEAHGGLGEKLFF.

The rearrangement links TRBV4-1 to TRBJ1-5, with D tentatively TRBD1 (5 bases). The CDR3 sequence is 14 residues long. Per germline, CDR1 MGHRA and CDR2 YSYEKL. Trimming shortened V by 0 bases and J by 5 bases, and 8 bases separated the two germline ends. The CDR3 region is CASSQDREDQPQHF. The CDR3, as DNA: TGCGCCAGCAGCCAAGACAGGGAAGATCAGCCCCAGCATTTT.

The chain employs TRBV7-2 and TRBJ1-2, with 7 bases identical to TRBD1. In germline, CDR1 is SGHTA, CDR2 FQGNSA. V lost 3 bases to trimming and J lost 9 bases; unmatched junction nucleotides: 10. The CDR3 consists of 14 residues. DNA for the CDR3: TGTGCCAGCAGCTTGGCCCGGGACAGTCGGAGCTACACCTTC. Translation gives CASSLARDSRSYTF.

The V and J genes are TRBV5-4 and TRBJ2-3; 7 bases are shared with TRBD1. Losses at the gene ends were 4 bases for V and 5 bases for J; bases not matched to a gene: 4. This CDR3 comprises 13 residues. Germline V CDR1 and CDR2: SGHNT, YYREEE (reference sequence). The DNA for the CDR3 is TGTGCCAGCAGCGCCGACAGGGAAGATACGCAGTATTTT. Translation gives CASSADREDTQYF.

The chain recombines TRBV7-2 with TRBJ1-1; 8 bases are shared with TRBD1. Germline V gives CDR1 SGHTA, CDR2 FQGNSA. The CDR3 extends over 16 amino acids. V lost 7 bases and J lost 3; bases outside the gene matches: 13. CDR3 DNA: TGTGCCAGCACTTACGGATACGGACAGGGACACACTGAAGCTTTCTTT. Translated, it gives CASTYGYGQGHTEAFF.

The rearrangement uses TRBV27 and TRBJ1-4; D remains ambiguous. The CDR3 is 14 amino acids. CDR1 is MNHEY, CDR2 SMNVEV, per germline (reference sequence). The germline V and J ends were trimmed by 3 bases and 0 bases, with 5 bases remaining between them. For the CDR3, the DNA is TGTGCCAGCAGTTTCCCGCCAACTAATGAAAAACTGTTTTTT. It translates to CASSFPPTNEKLFF.

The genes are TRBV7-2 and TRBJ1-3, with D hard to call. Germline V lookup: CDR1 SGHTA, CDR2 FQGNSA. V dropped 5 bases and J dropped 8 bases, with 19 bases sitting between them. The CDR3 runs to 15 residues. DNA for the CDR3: TGTGCCAGCAGCCCCGAGTTGAACGGGCGCGACACCATATATTTT. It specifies CASSPELNGRDTIYF.

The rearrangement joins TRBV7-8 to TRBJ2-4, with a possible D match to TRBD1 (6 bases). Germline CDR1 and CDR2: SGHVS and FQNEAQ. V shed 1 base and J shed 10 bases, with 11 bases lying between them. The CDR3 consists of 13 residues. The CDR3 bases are TGTGCCAGCAGCTTAGACAGGGAGAGGATTCAGTACTTC. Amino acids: CASSLDRERIQYF.

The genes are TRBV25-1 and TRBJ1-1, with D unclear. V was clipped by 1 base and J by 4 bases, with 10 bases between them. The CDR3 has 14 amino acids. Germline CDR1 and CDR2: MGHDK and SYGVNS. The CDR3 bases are TGTGCCAGCAGTGAATTTGGGTTAATCACTGAAGCTTTCTTT. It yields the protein CASSEFGLITEAFF.

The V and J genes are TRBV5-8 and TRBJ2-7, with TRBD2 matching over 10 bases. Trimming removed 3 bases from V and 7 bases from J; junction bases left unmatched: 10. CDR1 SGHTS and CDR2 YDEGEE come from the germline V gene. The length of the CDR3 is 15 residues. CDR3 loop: CASSSGSGGAFEQYF. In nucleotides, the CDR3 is TGTGCCAGCAGCTCGGGGAGCGGGGGGGCCTTTGAGCAGTACTTC. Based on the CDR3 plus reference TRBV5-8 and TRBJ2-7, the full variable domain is EAGVTQSPTHLIKTRGQQATLRCSPISGHTSVYWYQQALGLGLQFLLWYDEGEERNRGNFPPRFSGRQFPNYSSELNVNALELEDSALYLCASSSGSGGAFEQYFGPGTRLTVT.

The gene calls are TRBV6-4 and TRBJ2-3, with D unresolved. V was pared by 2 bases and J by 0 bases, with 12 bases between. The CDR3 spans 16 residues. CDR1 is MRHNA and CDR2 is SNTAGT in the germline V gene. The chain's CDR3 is CASSDRPQPSTDTQYF. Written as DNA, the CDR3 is TGTGCCAGCAGTGACCGTCCCCAACCGAGCACAGATACGCAGTATTTT.

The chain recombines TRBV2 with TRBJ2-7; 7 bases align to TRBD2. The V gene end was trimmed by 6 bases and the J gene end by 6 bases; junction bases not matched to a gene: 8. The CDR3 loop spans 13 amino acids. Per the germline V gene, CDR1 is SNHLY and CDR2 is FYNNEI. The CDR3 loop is CASRGGGSREQYF. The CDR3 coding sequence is TGTGCCAGCAGGGGGGGAGGGTCGCGCGAGCAGTACTTC.

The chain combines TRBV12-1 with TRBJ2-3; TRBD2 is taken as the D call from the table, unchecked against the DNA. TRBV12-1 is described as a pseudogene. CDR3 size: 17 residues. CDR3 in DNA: TGTGCCAGCAGCTGGCGGGGGGGCGCCTCCGGCACAGATACGCAGTATTTT. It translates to CASSWRGGASGTDTQYF.